The 7 T cell receptor beta chains in this list originate from one sample, sequenced in a study of identical twins. Using its own MiXCR run on the 5' RACE reads, TCRdb lists one record per CDR3 protein. The sample consists of 250,000 or so distinct CDR3 sequences, about 7.3% of them appearing once. This sample also appeared in a second study, on yellow fever vaccine responses in identical twins.

The sample consisted of memory (CD45RO+) T cells sorted from blood. The source is a woman aged 18-29 years in good health.

Only a few counts were recorded for this clonotype. The chain employs TRBV6-1 and TRBJ2-7; D gene uncertain. V lost 1 base, J lost 1 base, and 8 bases lay in between. The CDR3 is made up of 14 amino acids. The germline V gene has CDR1 MNHNS and CDR2 SASEGT. The DNA of the CDR3 is TGTGCCAGCAGTGAAGGTCTAGATTCCTACGAGCAGTACTTC. Translation: CASSEGLDSYEQYF.

This clonotype has at least ten counts. The V gene is TRBV5-1, the J gene TRBJ2-5; tentatively, D is TRBD2 (6 bases). Germline CDR1 and CDR2: SGHRS and YFSETQ. The CDR3 has 15 amino acids. Trimming removed 4 bases at V and 1 base at J, with 14 bases between. The DNA for the CDR3 is TGCGCCAGCAGCGCTCAACGGGGGTCCCAAGAGACCCAGTACTTC. It yields the protein CASSAQRGSQETQYF. Combining the CDR3 with reference TRBV5-1 and TRBJ2-5 gives the whole variable domain KAGVTQTPRYLIKTRGQQVTLSCSPISGHRSVSWYQQTPGQGLQFLFEYFSETQRNKGNFPGRFSGRQFSNSRSEMNVSTLELGDSALYLCASSAQRGSQETQYFGPGTRLLVL.

The V call is TRBV6-2 or TRBV6-3, the J call TRBJ2-7; 9 positions agree with TRBD2. The V and J ends lost 0 bases and 1 base, in that order; junction bases with no gene match: 10. This CDR3 is 18 amino acids long. The germline V gene encodes CDR1 MNHEY and CDR2 SVGEGT. The CDR3 spells CASSYSPISGGLSYEQYV. The DNA of the CDR3 is TGTGCCAGCAGTTACTCACCCATTAGCGGGGGCCTTTCCTACGAGCAGTACGTC.

This clonotype occurred many times. This chain connects TRBV12-3 or TRBV12-4 to TRBJ2-2; 9 nucleotides match TRBD1. The J segment lost 7 bases and the V segment lost 6 bases, leaving 6 bases of the junction unmatched. CDR3 length: 14 amino acids. The CDR3 DNA sequence: TGTGCCAGCAGGGTACAGGGGGCAGGCGGGGAGCTGTTTTTT. It is translated as CASRVQGAGGELFF.

This clonotype was counted between two and nine times. The chain has TRBV20-1 and TRBJ2-2, with 8 bases identical to TRBD1. After removal of 6 bases from V and 7 bases from J, the junction contained 7 bases not matched to a gene. Germline V CDR1 and CDR2: DFQATT, SNEGSKA (reference sequence). This CDR3 contains 13 residues. The CDR3 sequence: CSAPQGAGGELFF. CDR3 sequence (DNA): TGCAGTGCCCCCCAGGGGGCAGGCGGGGAGCTGTTTTTT.

This clonotype was counted between two and nine times. The chain links TRBV5-1 to TRBJ2-5, with 9 bases aligning to TRBD1. Per the germline V gene, CDR1 is SGHRS and CDR2 is YFSETQ. V was pared by 3 bases and J by 6 bases, with 12 bases of the junction left unmatched. CDR3 length equals 16 residues. CDR3 bases: TGCGCCAGCAGCTCCGGACAGGGGTTAAGCCGGCAGACCCAGTACTTC. Its protein product is CASSSGQGLSRQTQYF.

The gene calls are TRBV12-3 or TRBV12-4 and TRBJ1-5; D is ambiguous. V dropped 4 bases and J dropped 8 bases, with 6 bases sitting between them. CDR3 size: 11 residues. For the CDR3, the DNA is TGTGCCAGCAGTTCCCTTGAGCCCCAGCATTTT. It codes for CASSSLEPQHF.